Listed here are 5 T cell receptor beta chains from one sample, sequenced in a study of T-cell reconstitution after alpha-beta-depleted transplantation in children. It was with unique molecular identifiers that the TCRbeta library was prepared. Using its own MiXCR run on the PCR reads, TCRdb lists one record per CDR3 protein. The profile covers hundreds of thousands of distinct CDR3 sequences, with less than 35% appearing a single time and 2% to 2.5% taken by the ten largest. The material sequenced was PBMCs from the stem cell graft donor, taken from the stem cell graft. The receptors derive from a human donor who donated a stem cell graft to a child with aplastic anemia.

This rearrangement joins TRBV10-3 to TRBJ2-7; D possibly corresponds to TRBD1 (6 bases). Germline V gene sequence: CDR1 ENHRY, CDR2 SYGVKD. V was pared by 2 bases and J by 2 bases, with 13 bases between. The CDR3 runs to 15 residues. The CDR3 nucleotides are TGTGCCATCAGTGAGCCACGGACAGTTGCCTACGAGCAGTACGTC. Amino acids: CAISEPRTVAYEQYV.

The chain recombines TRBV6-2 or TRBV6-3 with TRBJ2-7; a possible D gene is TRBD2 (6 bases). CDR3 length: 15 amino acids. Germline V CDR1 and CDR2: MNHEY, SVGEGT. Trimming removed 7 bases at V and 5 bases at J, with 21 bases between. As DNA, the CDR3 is TGTGCCAGCACCACCGGAGGGTACGCCTTTCACGAGCAGTACTTC. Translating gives CASTTGGYAFHEQYF.

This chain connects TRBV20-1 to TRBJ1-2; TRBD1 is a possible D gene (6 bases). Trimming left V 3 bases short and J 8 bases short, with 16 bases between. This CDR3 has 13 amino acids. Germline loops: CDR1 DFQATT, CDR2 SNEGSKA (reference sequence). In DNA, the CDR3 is TGCAGTGCTAGCCCAGAGGGGGAAGAGGGCTACACCTTC. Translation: CSASPEGEEGYTF.

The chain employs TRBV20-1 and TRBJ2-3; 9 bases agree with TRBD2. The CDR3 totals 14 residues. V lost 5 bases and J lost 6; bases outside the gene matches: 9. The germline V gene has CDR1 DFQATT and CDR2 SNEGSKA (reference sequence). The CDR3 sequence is CSAAGLAGFDTQYF. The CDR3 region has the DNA TGCAGTGCTGCGGGGCTAGCGGGATTTGATACGCAGTATTTT.

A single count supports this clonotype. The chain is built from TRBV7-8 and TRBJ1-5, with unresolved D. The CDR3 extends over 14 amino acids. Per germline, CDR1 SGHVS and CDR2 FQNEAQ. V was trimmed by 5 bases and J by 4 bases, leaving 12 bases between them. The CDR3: CASSQDVVNQPQHF. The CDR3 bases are TGTGCCAGCAGCCAGGACGTAGTTAATCAGCCCCAGCATTTT.